This TCR beta chain is from a study of chemoradiotherapy in HPV16-positive cancers. Study outcomes and limitations: Non-HPV-specific T cells did not expand in tumors during treatment, whereas candidate HPV-specific clones and E7-related motifs did. Better recurrence-free survival went with HPV-responsive T-cell expansion in HPV16-positive patients. Only two HPV16-positive patients supplied the functional HPV-specificity definition.

This table comes from immunoSEQ multiplex PCR, and its TCRdb copy is limited to in-frame clones, with some not included. The repertoire holds approximately 13,000 clones, with over 75% as singletons. Repeated repertoire sampling spanned the course of chemoradiotherapy. CDR3 size: 15 residues. Trimming removed 1 base at V and 2 bases at J, with 8 bases between. Germline loops: CDR1 SEHNR, CDR2 FQNEAQ (reference sequence). Regarding this clone: The antigen is not known.

The V gene is TRBV7-9, the J gene TRBJ2-2; D possibly corresponds to TRBD1 (5 bases). This TCR came from a human donor with HPV-associated anogenital cancer. The sequences come from blood, collected from a patient who underwent chemoradiotherapy. CDR3 sequence: CASSLGTKNTGELFF. CDR3 coding DNA: TGTGCCAGCAGCTTAGGGACAAAAAACACCGGGGAGCTGTTTTTT.